Sequencing of this TCR beta chain was carried out in a study of lung T cells in sarcoidosis with Löfgren's syndrome (TCRdb year 2017). For the study in its entirety: Sarcoidosis was described as a granulomatous, mainly pulmonary disease marked by CD4+ T cell accumulation in bronchoalveolar lavage fluid. The repertoire analyses were focused on Lofgren's syndrome patients.

Study-level results and caveats: The study only suggested recognition of a sarcoidosis-associated antigen, and the antigen remained putative and unidentified. Analysis of alphabeta pairing showed that TRAV12-1 paired preferentially with TRBV2, and the TCRs formed by this pairing showed CDR3 homology. CDR3 motifs in TRAV12-1 and TRBV2 were reported to be shared across several Lofgren's syndrome patients, which suggests public CD4+ TCR repertoires. TRAV12-1 and TRBV2 were reported as the most expanded V gene segments in Löfgren's syndrome patients compared with control subjects.

CD4+ T cells collected through bronchoalveolar lavage were the source used for profiling TCR repertoires. About this clonotype: What this receptor recognizes is not known. No qualities accompany the bases; no much larger clone lies one base away.

This sample was sequenced with an Illumina MiSeq. In-frame beta chains were kept once TCRdb had trimmed the public reads at Q25 with fastp and called clones with MiXCR. Merged by CDR3 protein, the rows form single entries marked with the most common genes and DNA. The sample records several thousand distinct CDR3 sequences, just under 20% of which are singletons. Around 6.7% of the sample is taken by the ten largest. CDR1 GTSNPN and CDR2 SVGIG were looked up in the germline V gene (reference sequence). Relative to germline, V is missing 5 bases and J is missing 2 bases, with 3 bases of the junction outside any gene match. Counted from cysteine to phenylalanine, this CDR3 has 13 amino acids. The read is trimmed to its CDR3 DNA, 39 bases read in frame from base 1.

The sequence was obtained from a human donor with sarcoidosis (Löfgren's syndrome or another form), or a control subject (not recorded which). The specimen was CD4+ T cells from bronchoalveolar lavage. Recombination joined TRBV30 with TRBJ1-5; 7 central nucleotides agree with TRBD1. The CDR3 corresponds to CAWDRERNQPQHF. The DNA sequence is as follows: TGTGCCTGGGACAGGGAACGCAATCAGCCCCAGCATTTT.